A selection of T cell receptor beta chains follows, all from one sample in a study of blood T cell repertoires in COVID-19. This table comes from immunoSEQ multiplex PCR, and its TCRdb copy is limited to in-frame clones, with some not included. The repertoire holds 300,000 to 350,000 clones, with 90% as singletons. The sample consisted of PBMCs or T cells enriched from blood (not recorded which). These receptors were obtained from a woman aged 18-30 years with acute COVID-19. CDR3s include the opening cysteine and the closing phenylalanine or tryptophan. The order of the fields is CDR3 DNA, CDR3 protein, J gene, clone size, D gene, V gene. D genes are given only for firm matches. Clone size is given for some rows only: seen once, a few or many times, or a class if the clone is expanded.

DNA: TGTGCCAGCAGTTTTAGACAGGGTTTCTACGAGCAGTACTTC; CDR3: CASSFRQGFYEQYF; J: TRBJ2-7; size: -; D: TRBD1; V: TRBV28
DNA: TGTGCCAGCAGCGTAGACGGGAGCGACGGAGAGACCCAGTACTTC; CDR3: CASSVDGSDGETQYF; J: TRBJ2-5; size: -; D: -; V: TRBV9
DNA: TGTGCCACCGCTATAACAGGGTACTCTAATGAAAAACTGTTTTTT; CDR3: CATAITGYSNEKLFF; J: TRBJ1-4; size: -; D: -; V: TRBV6-5
DNA: TGTGCCAGCAGTATAAACACTGAAGCTTTCTTT; CDR3: CASSINTEAFF; J: TRBJ1-1; size: -; D: -; V: TRBV28
DNA: TGTGCCCGATCCGGGACTAGCTCTCCTGAGCAGTTCTTC; CDR3: CARSGTSSPEQFF; J: TRBJ2-1; size: -; D: TRBD2; V: TRBV2
DNA: TGCGCCAGCAGACAAGATGGAGGCGAAAAACTGTTTTTT; CDR3: CASRQDGGEKLFF; J: TRBJ1-4; size: -; D: -; V: TRBV5-1
DNA: TGCGCCAGCAGCCGGGACAGGTACACTGAAGCTTTCTTT; CDR3: CASSRDRYTEAFF; J: TRBJ1-1; size: once; D: TRBD1; V: TRBV5-1
DNA: TGTGCCAGCAGCCAAGATGGAGGGACTGGGCCCCAGCATTTT; CDR3: CASSQDGGTGPQHF; J: TRBJ1-5; size: -; D: -; V: TRBV3-1/TRBV3-2
DNA: TGTGCCAGCTCACCCACCCGGGCAGGGGCTGCTTTCTTT; CDR3: CASSPTRAGAAFF; J: TRBJ1-1; size: -; D: -; V: TRBV18
DNA: TGTGCCAGTCGTCCCGGCCTCGGAGGGGCTGGAAACACCATATATTTT; CDR3: CASRPGLGGAGNTIYF; J: TRBJ1-3; size: -; D: -; V: TRBV19
DNA: TGTGCCAGCAGGGCGACAGGGCTTAGCTCCTACAATGAGCAGTTCTTC; CDR3: CASRATGLSSYNEQFF; J: TRBJ2-1; size: -; D: TRBD1; V: TRBV6-4
DNA: TGTGCCAGCGCGTTACCTACAGGGGGGGCGACTGAAGCTTTCTTT; CDR3: CASALPTGGATEAFF; J: TRBJ1-1; size: -; D: TRBD1; V: TRBV28
DNA: TGTGCCAGCAGCCGCTTTGACAGGGAGGGCAATCAGCCCCAGCATTTT; CDR3: CASSRFDREGNQPQHF; J: TRBJ1-5; size: few; D: TRBD1; V: TRBV7-9
DNA: TGTGCCAGCTCACCTTCCGGGACAGAGAACACTGAAGCTTTCTTT; CDR3: CASSPSGTENTEAFF; J: TRBJ1-1; size: -; D: TRBD1; V: TRBV18
DNA: TGTGCCAGCAGTGAACAGGGTAATGGCTACACCTTC; CDR3: CASSEQGNGYTF; J: TRBJ1-2; size: -; D: -; V: TRBV2
DNA: TGTGCCAGCAGCCCCTACAGGGCGGTGAACACTGAAGCTTTCTTT; CDR3: CASSPYRAVNTEAFF; J: TRBJ1-1; size: -; D: -; V: TRBV9
DNA: TGTGCCAGCAGTTTGGTTTGGCAGTTTAATTCACCCCTCCACTTT; CDR3: CASSLVWQFNSPLHF; J: TRBJ1-6; size: -; D: -; V: TRBV27
DNA: TGTGCCAGCAGCTACGGCTCGGGTGAGCAGTTCTTC; CDR3: CASSYGSGEQFF; J: TRBJ2-1; size: -; D: -; V: TRBV7-9
DNA: TGCGCCAGCGCCCGGGACAGTGTCAAGCAGTACTTC; CDR3: CASARDSVKQYF; J: TRBJ2-7; size: -; D: TRBD1; V: TRBV23-1
DNA: TGTGCCAGTAGCCGTATCACCGGGGAGCTGTTTTTT; CDR3: CASSRITGELFF; J: TRBJ2-2; size: once; D: -; V: TRBV19
DNA: TGCGCCAGCAGCTCCCGGGACAGGCTTAACTATGGCTACACCTTC; CDR3: CASSSRDRLNYGYTF; J: TRBJ1-2; size: -; D: TRBD1; V: TRBV5-1
DNA: TGTGCCAGCAGTCCACGGTGGGGAGGATGGCAGCCCCAGCATTTT; CDR3: CASSPRWGGWQPQHF; J: TRBJ1-5; size: few; D: -; V: TRBV2
DNA: TGTGCCAGTAGTATACAGCGGGGGGCCTACAATGAGCAGTTCTTC; CDR3: CASSIQRGAYNEQFF; J: TRBJ2-1; size: -; D: TRBD2; V: TRBV19
DNA: TGTGCCTGGAGCTGGACAGGGACCTCTTATAATTCACCCCTCCACTTT; CDR3: CAWSWTGTSYNSPLHF; J: TRBJ1-6; size: once; D: TRBD1; V: TRBV30
DNA: TGCAGCGTTGAAGATCCCCCAACAGGGCCTCGAGGCTACACCTTC; CDR3: CSVEDPPTGPRGYTF; J: TRBJ1-2; size: -; D: -; V: TRBV29-1
DNA: TGTGCCAGCAGCCGTCCCTTAGCGGGAGAAGGGACACTCTCCTACGAGCAGTACTTC; CDR3: CASSRPLAGEGTLSYEQYF; J: TRBJ2-7; size: few; D: TRBD2; V: TRBV11-2
DNA: TGTGCCACCAAAATTCAGGGACTAGCCAATGAGCAGTTCTTC; CDR3: CATKIQGLANEQFF; J: TRBJ2-1; size: -; D: TRBD2; V: TRBV6-5
DNA: TGTGCCAGCAGTTTACTAGCGGACCTCCAAGAGACCCAGTACTTC; CDR3: CASSLLADLQETQYF; J: TRBJ2-5; size: -; D: TRBD2; V: TRBV5-6
DNA: TGTGCCAGCAGCCCGACCTCAGCGACGGAAAAGCAGTTCTTC; CDR3: CASSPTSATEKQFF; J: TRBJ2-1; size: once; D: -; V: TRBV3-1/TRBV3-2
DNA: TGTGCCAGCAGCTATGGGACAGGGGGCTCCTACAATGAGCAGTTCTTC; CDR3: CASSYGTGGSYNEQFF; J: TRBJ2-1; size: -; D: TRBD1; V: TRBV5-8
DNA: TGTGCCACCAGCGGCGGACTAGCCTTCCACGAGCAGTACTTC; CDR3: CATSGGLAFHEQYF; J: TRBJ2-7; size: -; D: TRBD2; V: TRBV15
DNA: TGTGCCAGCATAAGTTACAGGGAGAGGGGCTACACCTTC; CDR3: CASISYRERGYTF; J: TRBJ1-2; size: -; D: -; V: TRBV28
DNA: TGTGCCAGCAGCCCCGGGACAGGGGTATGGTCACCCCTCCACTTT; CDR3: CASSPGTGVWSPLHF; J: TRBJ1-6; size: -; D: TRBD1; V: TRBV6-5
DNA: TGTGCCAGCAGTGCTCGGGGGACAGCCTCTGGAAACACCATATATTTT; CDR3: CASSARGTASGNTIYF; J: TRBJ1-3; size: -; D: TRBD1; V: TRBV27
DNA: TGTGCCAGTAGTCAACCGGGACAGGGGGCGGACAATGAGCAGTTCTTC; CDR3: CASSQPGQGADNEQFF; J: TRBJ2-1; size: -; D: TRBD1; V: TRBV19
DNA: TGTGCCAGCAGTGGTCCAGGGGGCCTCAATCAGCCCCAGCATTTT; CDR3: CASSGPGGLNQPQHF; J: TRBJ1-5; size: -; D: TRBD1; V: TRBV2
DNA: TGTGCCAGTAGTATTCCCCAGTGGAACACTGAAGCTTTCTTT; CDR3: CASSIPQWNTEAFF; J: TRBJ1-1; size: -; D: -; V: TRBV19
DNA: TGTGCCAGCAGCCGAGAAGCGGGAGGCATCTACGAGCAGTACTTC; CDR3: CASSREAGGIYEQYF; J: TRBJ2-7; size: -; D: TRBD2; V: TRBV3-1/TRBV3-2
DNA: TGTGCCAGTAGTACAGACAGGGGAGGGGAAAAACTGTTTTTT; CDR3: CASSTDRGGEKLFF; J: TRBJ1-4; size: -; D: TRBD1; V: TRBV19
DNA: TGTGCCATTGAGGACAGGCAGAACGCCGGGGAGCTGTTTTTT; CDR3: CAIEDRQNAGELFF; J: TRBJ2-2; size: -; D: TRBD1; V: TRBV10-3
DNA: TGCGCCAGCAGCTTGCAGGGGTTAATTCCCGAGCAGTACTTC; CDR3: CASSLQGLIPEQYF; J: TRBJ2-7; size: -; D: -; V: TRBV5-1
DNA: TGTGCCAGCAGTTTATTGTGGGGGCTCAGCGATGGCTACACCTTC; CDR3: CASSLLWGLSDGYTF; J: TRBJ1-2; size: -; D: -; V: TRBV28
DNA: TGTGCCAGCAGTGAAGCGCAGTCTCTAGCCAAAAACATTCAGTACTTC; CDR3: CASSEAQSLAKNIQYF; J: TRBJ2-4; size: -; D: -; V: TRBV2
DNA: TGTGCCAGCAGCCTTCCTCCGGGACAGGGGGCGGACTATGGCTACACCTTC; CDR3: CASSLPPGQGADYGYTF; J: TRBJ1-2; size: -; D: TRBD1; V: TRBV3-1/TRBV3-2
DNA: TGTGCCAGCAGCTTCAGCAGGGAAGAGACCCAGTACTTC; CDR3: CASSFSREETQYF; J: TRBJ2-5; size: -; D: -; V: TRBV7-2
DNA: TGTGCCAGCAGCTTGGTGACAGGGTACAATGAGCAGTTCTTC; CDR3: CASSLVTGYNEQFF; J: TRBJ2-1; size: few; D: TRBD1; V: TRBV5-6
DNA: TGCGCCAGCAGCCCAGGACTAGCGGGAGAGACCCAGTACTTC; CDR3: CASSPGLAGETQYF; J: TRBJ2-5; size: -; D: TRBD2; V: TRBV4-1
DNA: TGTGCCAGCAGCTTGGTGGGCGGTAGGGGCCTGAACACTGAAGCTTTCTTT; CDR3: CASSLVGGRGLNTEAFF; J: TRBJ1-1; size: -; D: -; V: TRBV5-5
DNA: TGTGCCAGCAGCTCGAGGACAGGTATGAACACTGAAGCTTTCTTT; CDR3: CASSSRTGMNTEAFF; J: TRBJ1-1; size: -; D: TRBD1; V: TRBV7-9
DNA: TGTGCCAGCAGCTCCCGGACGGGAAATGAGCAGTTCTTC; CDR3: CASSSRTGNEQFF; J: TRBJ2-1; size: -; D: -; V: TRBV7-3
DNA: TGCAGCGTCCAGGGAGGGGCCAGGGTCGGCTACACCTTC; CDR3: CSVQGGARVGYTF; J: TRBJ1-2; size: -; D: -; V: TRBV29-1
DNA: TGTGCCAGCAGTTTATGGGGCGGGAGGGGGAGCTCCTACAATGAGCAGTTCTTC; CDR3: CASSLWGGRGSSYNEQFF; J: TRBJ2-1; size: -; D: TRBD2; V: TRBV27
DNA: TGTGCCAGCAGCCTGACCTACAGAGTACAGGGAGCCGGGGATGGCTACACCTTC; CDR3: CASSLTYRVQGAGDGYTF; J: TRBJ1-2; size: -; D: -; V: TRBV11-3